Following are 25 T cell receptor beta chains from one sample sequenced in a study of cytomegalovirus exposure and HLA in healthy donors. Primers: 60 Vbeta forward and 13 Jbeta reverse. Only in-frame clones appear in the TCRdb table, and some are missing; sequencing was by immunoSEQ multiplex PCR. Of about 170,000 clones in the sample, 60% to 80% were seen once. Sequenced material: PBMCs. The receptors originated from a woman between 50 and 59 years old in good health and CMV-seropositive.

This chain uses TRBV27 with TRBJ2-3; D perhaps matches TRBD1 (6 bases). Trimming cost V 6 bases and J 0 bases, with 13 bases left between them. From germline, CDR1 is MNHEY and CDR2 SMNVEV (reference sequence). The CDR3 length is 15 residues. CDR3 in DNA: TGTGCCAGCAGGGCCGGGACACTGAGCACAGATACGCAGTATTTT. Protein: CASRAGTLSTDTQYF.

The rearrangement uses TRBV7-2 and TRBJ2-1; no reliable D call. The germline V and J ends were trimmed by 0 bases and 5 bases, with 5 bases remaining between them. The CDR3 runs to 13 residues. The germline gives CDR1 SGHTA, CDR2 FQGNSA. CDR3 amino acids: CASSLATNNEQFF. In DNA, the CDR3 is TGTGCCAGCAGCTTAGCCACTAACAATGAGCAGTTCTTC.

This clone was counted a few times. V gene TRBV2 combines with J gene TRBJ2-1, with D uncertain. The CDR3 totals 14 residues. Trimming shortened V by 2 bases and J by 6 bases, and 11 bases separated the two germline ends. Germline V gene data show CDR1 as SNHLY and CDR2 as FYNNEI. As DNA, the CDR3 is TGTGCCAGCAGTGAAATTCTGGCTAGCAATGAGCAGTTCTTC. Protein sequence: CASSEILASNEQFF. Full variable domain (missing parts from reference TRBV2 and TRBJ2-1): EPEVTQTPSHQVTQMGQEVILRCVPISNHLYFYWYRQILGQKVEFLVSFYNNEISEKSEIFDDQFSVERPDGSNFTLKIRSTKLEDSAMYFCASSEILASNEQFFGPGTRLTVL.

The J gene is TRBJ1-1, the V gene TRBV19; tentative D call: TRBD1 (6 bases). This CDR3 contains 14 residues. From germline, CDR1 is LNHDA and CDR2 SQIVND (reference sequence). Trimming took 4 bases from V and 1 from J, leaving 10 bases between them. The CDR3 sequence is CASSTDSSNTEAFF. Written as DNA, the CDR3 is TGTGCCAGTAGTACGGACAGCTCGAACACTGAAGCTTTCTTT.

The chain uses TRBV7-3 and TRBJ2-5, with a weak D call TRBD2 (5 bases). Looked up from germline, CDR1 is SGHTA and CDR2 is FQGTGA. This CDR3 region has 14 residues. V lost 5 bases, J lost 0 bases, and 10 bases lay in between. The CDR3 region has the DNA TGTGCCAGCAGCCCCTACGGGGACCAAGAGACCCAGTACTTC. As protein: CASSPYGDQETQYF.

CDR3 sequence: CATREEIAAYEQYF. In DNA form, the CDR3 reads TGTGCCACCAGGGAGGAGATAGCGGCCTACGAGCAGTACTTC. The chain recombines TRBV15 with TRBJ2-7; perhaps TRBD2 as D (6 bases). Trimming removed 6 bases from V and 2 bases from J, with 14 bases in between. Germline assignment: CDR1 LNHNV and CDR2 YYDKDF (reference sequence). CDR3 length equals 14 residues.

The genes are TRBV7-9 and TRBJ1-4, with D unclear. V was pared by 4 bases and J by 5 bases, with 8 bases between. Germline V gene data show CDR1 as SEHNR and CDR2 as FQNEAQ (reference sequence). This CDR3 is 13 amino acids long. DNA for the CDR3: TGTGCCAGCAGCTCAATGACAAATGAAAAACTGTTTTTT. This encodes CASSSMTNEKLFF. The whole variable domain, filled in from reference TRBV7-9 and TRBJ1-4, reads DTGVSQNPRHKITKRGQNVTFRCDPISEHNRLYWYRQTLGQGPEFLTYFQNEAQLEKSRLLSDRFSAERPKGSFSTLEIQRTEQGDSAMYLCASSSMTNEKLFFGSGTQLSVL.

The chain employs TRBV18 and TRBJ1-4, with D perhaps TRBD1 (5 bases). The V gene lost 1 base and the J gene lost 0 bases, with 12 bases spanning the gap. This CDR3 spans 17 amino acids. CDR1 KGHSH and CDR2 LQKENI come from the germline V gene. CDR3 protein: CASSPRARATTNEKLFF. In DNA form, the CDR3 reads TGTGCCAGCTCACCACGCGCCAGGGCAACAACTAATGAAAAACTGTTTTTT.

The CDR3 DNA reads TGTGCCAGCAGCCCGAATAAGCCGACAGGGGCGCGCACTGAAGCTTTCTTT. This codes for CASSPNKPTGARTEAFF. The chain is built from TRBV11-2 and TRBJ1-1; 8 nucleotides line up with TRBD1. V dropped 5 bases and J dropped 4; count of bases not matched to a gene: 15. Germline V gene data show CDR1 as SGHAT and CDR2 as FQNNGV. The CDR3 covers 17 residues. Using reference TRBV11-2 and TRBJ1-1 for the parts outside the CDR3, the full variable domain is EAGVAQSPRYKIIEKRQSVAFWCNPISGHATLYWYQQILGQGPKLLIQFQNNGVVDDSQLPKDRFSAERLKGVDSTLKIQPAKLEDSAVYLCASSPNKPTGARTEAFFGQGTRLTVV.

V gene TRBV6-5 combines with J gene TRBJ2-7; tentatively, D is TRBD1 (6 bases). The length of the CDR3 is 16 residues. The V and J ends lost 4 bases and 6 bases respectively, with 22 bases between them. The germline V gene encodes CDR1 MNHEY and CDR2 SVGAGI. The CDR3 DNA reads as TGTGCCAGCAGTTCGCTAACAGGGATTCCCCCGGGCGAGCAGTACTTC. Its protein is CASSSLTGIPPGEQYF.

The CDR3 spells CASGSITGLDTQYF. DNA of the CDR3: TGTGCTAGTGGTTCCATAACAGGGCTGGATACGCAGTATTTT. The genes are TRBV12-5 and TRBJ2-3; D possibly corresponds to TRBD1 (6 bases). V was shortened by 4 bases and J by 6 bases, with 14 bases between the two germline ends. CDR1 is LGHNT and CDR2 is FRNRAP in the germline V gene. There are 14 residues in the CDR3.

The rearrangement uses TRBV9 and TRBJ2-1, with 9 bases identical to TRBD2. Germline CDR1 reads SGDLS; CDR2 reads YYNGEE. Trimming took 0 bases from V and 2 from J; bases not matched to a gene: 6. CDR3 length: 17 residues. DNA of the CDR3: TGTGCCAGCAGCGTAGGAATTGGGACTAGCCCCTACAATGAGCAGTTCTTC. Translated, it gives CASSVGIGTSPYNEQFF.

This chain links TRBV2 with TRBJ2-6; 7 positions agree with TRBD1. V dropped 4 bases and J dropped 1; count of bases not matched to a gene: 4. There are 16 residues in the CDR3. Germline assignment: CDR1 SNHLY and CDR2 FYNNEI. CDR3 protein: CASSGGTVSGANVLTF. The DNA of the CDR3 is TGTGCCAGCAGTGGGGGGACAGTTTCTGGGGCCAACGTCCTGACTTTC.

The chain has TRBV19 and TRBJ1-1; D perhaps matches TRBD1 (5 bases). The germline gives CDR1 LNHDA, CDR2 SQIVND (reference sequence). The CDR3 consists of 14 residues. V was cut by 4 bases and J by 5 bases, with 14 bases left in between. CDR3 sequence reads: CASSTAIAGTEAFF. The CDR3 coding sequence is TGTGCCAGTAGTACCGCTATAGCAGGGACTGAAGCTTTCTTT.

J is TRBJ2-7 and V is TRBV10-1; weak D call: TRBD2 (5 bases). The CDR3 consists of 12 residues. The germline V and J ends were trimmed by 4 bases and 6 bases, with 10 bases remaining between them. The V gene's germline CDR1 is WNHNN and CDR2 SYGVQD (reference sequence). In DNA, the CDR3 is TGCGCCAGCAGTGGCGGGTGGGGCGAGCAGTACTTC. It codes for CASSGGWGEQYF.

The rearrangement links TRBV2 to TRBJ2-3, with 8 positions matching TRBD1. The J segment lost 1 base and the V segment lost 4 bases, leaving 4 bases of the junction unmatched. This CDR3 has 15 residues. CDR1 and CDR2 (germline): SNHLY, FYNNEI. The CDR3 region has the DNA TGTGCCAGCAGTGTACAGGGGGTCGGCACAGATACGCAGTATTTT. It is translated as CASSVQGVGTDTQYF.

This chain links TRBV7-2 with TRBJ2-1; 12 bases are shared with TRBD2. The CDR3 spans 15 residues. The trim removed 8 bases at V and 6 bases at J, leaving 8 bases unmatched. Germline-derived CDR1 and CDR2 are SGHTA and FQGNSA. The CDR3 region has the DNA TGTGCCAGCCAAAGGGCTAGCGGGGGGGCCAATGAGCAGTTCTTC. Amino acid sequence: CASQRASGGANEQFF.

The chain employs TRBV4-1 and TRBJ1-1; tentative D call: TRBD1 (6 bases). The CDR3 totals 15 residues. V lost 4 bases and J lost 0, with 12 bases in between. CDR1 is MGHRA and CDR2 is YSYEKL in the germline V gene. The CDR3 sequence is CASSPAPGVNTEAFF. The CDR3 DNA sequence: TGCGCCAGCAGCCCCGCCCCAGGGGTGAACACTGAAGCTTTCTTT.

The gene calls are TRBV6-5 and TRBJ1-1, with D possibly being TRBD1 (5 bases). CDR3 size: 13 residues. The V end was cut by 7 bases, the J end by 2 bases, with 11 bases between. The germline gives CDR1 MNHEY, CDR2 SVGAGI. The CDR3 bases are TGTGCCAGCAATCAGGGCCGAAACACTGAAGCTTTCTTT. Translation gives CASNQGRNTEAFF.

The CDR3 nucleotides read TGCAGCGTTGCATTTCAGGGGGCCGGGGGCTACACCTTC. Translation gives CSVAFQGAGGYTF. The rearrangement joins TRBV29-1 to TRBJ1-2, with TRBD1 identical over 8 bases. The CDR3 totals 13 residues. The trim removed 4 bases at V and 8 bases at J, leaving 9 bases unmatched. Germline V CDR1 and CDR2: SQVTM, ANQGSEA.

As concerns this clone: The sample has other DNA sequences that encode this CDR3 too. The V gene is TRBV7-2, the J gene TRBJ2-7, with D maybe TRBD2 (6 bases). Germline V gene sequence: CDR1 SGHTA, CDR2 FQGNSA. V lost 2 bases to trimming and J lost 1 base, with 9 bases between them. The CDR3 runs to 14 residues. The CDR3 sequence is CASSLNRGSYEQYF. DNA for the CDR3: TGTGCCAGCAGCTTAAATCGGGGGTCCTACGAGCAGTACTTC.

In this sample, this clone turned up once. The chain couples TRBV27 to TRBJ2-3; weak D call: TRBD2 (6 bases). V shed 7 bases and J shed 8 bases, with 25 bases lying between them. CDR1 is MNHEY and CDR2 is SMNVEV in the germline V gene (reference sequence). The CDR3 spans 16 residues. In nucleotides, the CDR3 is TGTGCCAGCAATCCAGGACGGGAGATAATTCGTGGTACGCAGTATTTT. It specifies CASNPGREIIRGTQYF.

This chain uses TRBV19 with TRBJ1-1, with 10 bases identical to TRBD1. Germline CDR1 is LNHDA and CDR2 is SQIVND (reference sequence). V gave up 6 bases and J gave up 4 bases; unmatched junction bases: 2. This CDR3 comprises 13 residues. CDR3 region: CASSRQGATEAFF. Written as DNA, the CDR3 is TGTGCCAGTAGCAGACAGGGGGCCACTGAAGCTTTCTTT.

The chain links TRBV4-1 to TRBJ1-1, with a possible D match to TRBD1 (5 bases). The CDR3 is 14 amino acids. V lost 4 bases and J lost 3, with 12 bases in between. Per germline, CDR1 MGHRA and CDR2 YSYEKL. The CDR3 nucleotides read TGCGCCAGCAGCCTCACCCGGGGGGACACTGAAGCTTTCTTT. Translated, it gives CASSLTRGDTEAFF.

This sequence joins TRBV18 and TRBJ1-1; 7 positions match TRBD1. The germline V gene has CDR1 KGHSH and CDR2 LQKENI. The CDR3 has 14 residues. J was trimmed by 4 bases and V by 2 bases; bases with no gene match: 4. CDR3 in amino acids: CASSPDRVFTEAFF. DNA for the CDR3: TGTGCCAGCTCACCAGACAGGGTCTTCACTGAAGCTTTCTTT. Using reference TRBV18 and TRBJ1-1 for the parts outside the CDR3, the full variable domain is NAGVMQNPRHLVRRRGQEARLRCSPMKGHSHVYWYRQLPEEGLKFMVYLQKENIIDESGMPKERFSAEFPKEGPSILRIQQVVRGDSAAYFCASSPDRVFTEAFFGQGTRLTVV.